These 24 T cell receptor beta chains share one sample of origin, sequenced in a study of blood T cells in healthy people across ages (dated by TCRdb to the mid-2010s). The method was 5' RACE. Sequencing took place on an Illumina HiSeq 2500. A second about 7 to 12 cycle PCR used a sample-barcoded 5' primer and a J-beta primer mix. The raw public reads went through TCRdb reprocessing: fastp at Q25, MiXCR clone calling, in-frame beta chains kept. Entries are consolidated by CDR3 protein sequence, retaining the most common genes and DNA. This sample has around 800,000 distinct CDR3 sequences in its table, and about 55% of those were observed once. The ten largest account for 41% of the sample. Sequencing was carried out using blood. These receptors were collected from an older man in good health.

This clonotype was seen more than once but under ten times. This chain uses TRBV20-1 with TRBJ1-2; D is uncertain. The CDR3 extends over 13 amino acids. V lost 7 bases and J 2 bases, leaving 14 bases between the germline ends. Germline V gene data show CDR1 as DFQATT and CDR2 as SNEGSKA (reference sequence). CDR3 in amino acids: CSVPQRSNYGYTF. In DNA, the CDR3 is TGCAGTGTTCCGCAGAGGTCAAACTATGGCTACACCTTC.

This clonotype appeared a single time. The V and J genes are TRBV27 and TRBJ2-5; 10 bases align to TRBD2. V shed 5 bases, J shed 11 bases, and the junction held 20 bases outside the gene matches. Germline assignment: CDR1 MNHEY and CDR2 SMNVEV (reference sequence). CDR3 length: 17 residues. In nucleotides, the CDR3 is TGTGCCAGCAGTCGGGGCGTCAGCGGGAGGGCCTACAATGAGCAGTACTTC. This translates into CASSRGVSGRAYNEQYF.

The V gene is TRBV20-1, the J gene TRBJ1-4; D is possibly TRBD1 (5 bases). V lost 0 bases and J 2 bases, leaving 10 bases between the germline ends. The CDR3 is 15 amino acids. CDR1 is DFQATT, CDR2 SNEGSKA, per germline (reference sequence). Here the CDR3 reads CSARDAGDTNEKLFF. DNA of the CDR3: TGCAGTGCTAGAGATGCCGGGGACACTAATGAAAAACTGTTTTTT.

The chain combines TRBV20-1 with TRBJ2-4, with no clear D. The DNA end is more similar to TRBJ2-7, so the J call may be wrong. There are 13 residues in the CDR3. Looked up from germline, CDR1 is DFQATT and CDR2 is SNEGSKA (reference sequence). The CDR3 loop is CSALQTNSDEQYF. In nucleotides, the CDR3 is TGCAGTGCTTTACAGACAAACTCGGACGAGCAGTACTTC.

The chain recombines TRBV2 with TRBJ2-5, with a possible D match to TRBD2 (6 bases). Gene TRBJ2-7 matches the end of the DNA better, so the J call may be wrong. In germline, CDR1 is SNHLY, CDR2 FYNNEI. There are 16 residues in the CDR3. The CDR3 protein is CASRGLLRARGYEQYF. CDR3 DNA: TGTGCCAGCAGGGGACTCCTAAGGGCTAGAGGCTACGAGCAGTACTTC.

In this sample, this clonotype turned up a few times. At one boundary the junction diverges from the germline segment, which might be a read error. The gene calls are TRBV20-1 and TRBJ2-7; D unclear. The CDR3 has 16 amino acids. Germline V gene lookup returns CDR1 DFQATT and CDR2 SNEGSKA (reference sequence). The DNA of the CDR3 is TGTAGTGCTAGAGCCCCCAGTACATCGCACTCCTACGAGCAGTACTTC. As protein: CSARAPSTSHSYEQYF.

The J gene is TRBJ2-1, the V gene TRBV21-1; no check of the table's D call, TRBD2, against the DNA was made. TRBV21-1 is annotated as a pseudogene. This CDR3 is built from 15 residues. The CDR3 sequence: CASSGRIAGDNEQFF. CDR3 bases: TGTGCCAGCAGCGGCCGGATAGCGGGGGACAATGAGCAGTTCTTC.

Comment on this clonotype: Relative to the germline gene, one junction end is altered; a read error may explain this. This chain joins TRBV10-3 and TRBJ2-1, with 10 bases identical to TRBD2. Germline V gene data show CDR1 as ENHRY and CDR2 as SYGVKD. This CDR3 has 15 amino acids. As DNA, the CDR3 is TGTGCCATCCAGGTAGCGGGAGGCTCCTACGATGAGCAGTTCTTC. As protein: CAIQVAGGSYDEQFF.

The J gene is TRBJ1-4, the V gene TRBV24-1; D uncertain. There are 15 residues in the CDR3. Germline CDR1 KGHDR, CDR2 SFDVKD. The V end was cut by 4 bases, the J end by 8 bases, with 16 bases between. The CDR3 loop reads CATSDPGGVEEKLFF. The CDR3 DNA follows: TGTGCCACCAGTGACCCCGGCGGGGTGGAGGAAAAACTGTTTTTT.

This clonotype came up a few times. The V and J genes are TRBV6-1 and TRBJ1-1; D not certain. Germline V gene data show CDR1 as MNHNS and CDR2 as SASEGT. The CDR3 contains 11 residues. V was clipped by 7 bases and J by 8 bases, with 11 bases between them. The CDR3 sequence: CASIGVAEAFF. The CDR3 DNA reads as TGTGCCAGCATCGGAGTCGCCGAAGCTTTCTTT.

This clonotype was picked up a small number of times. The rearrangement uses TRBV10-3 and TRBJ2-7; D might be TRBD1 (6 bases). CDR3 length: 13 residues. The germline V gene has CDR1 ENHRY and CDR2 SYGVKD. V was clipped by 10 bases and J by 4 bases, with 17 bases between them. CDR3: CATTGLQGYEQYF. CDR3 nucleotide sequence: TGTGCCACGACCGGCCTACAGGGATACGAGCAGTACTTC.

In its sample, this clonotype was seen a few times. CDR3: CASSQERGTEAFF. The CDR3 DNA reads as TGTGCCAGCAGCCAAGAGCGTGGAACTGAAGCTTTCTTT. V gene TRBV3-1 combines with J gene TRBJ1-1; D uncertain. The CDR3 loop spans 13 amino acids. Between the trimmed V and J ends, which lost 0 bases and 5 bases, there was a span of 7 bases. Germline lookup yields CDR1 LGHDT and CDR2 YNNKEL (reference sequence).

The chain employs TRBV10-3 and TRBJ1-4; 9 bases agree with TRBD1. Looked up from germline, CDR1 is ENHRY and CDR2 is SYGVKD. CDR3 length equals 17 residues. V lost 5 bases to trimming and J lost 7 bases; unmatched junction nucleotides: 14. CDR3 sequence: CAISSRNRDRAGEKLFF. The CDR3 DNA reads as TGTGCCATCAGTTCACGGAACCGGGACAGGGCGGGTGAAAAACTGTTTTTT.

CDR3 sequence reads: CASSLVQGGEQFF. CDR3 coding DNA: TGCGCCAGCAGCTTGGTACAGGGCGGCGAGCAGTTCTTC. The V and J genes are TRBV5-1 and TRBJ2-1; D may be TRBD1 (6 bases). This CDR3 has 13 residues. V lost 0 bases and J lost 10, with 11 bases in between. The germline V gene encodes CDR1 SGHRS and CDR2 YFSETQ. The full variable domain, with the rest looked up from reference TRBV5-1 and TRBJ2-1, is KAGVTQTPRYLIKTRGQQVTLSCSPISGHRSVSWYQQTPGQGLQFLFEYFSETQRNKGNFPGRFSGRQFSNSRSEMNVSTLELGDSALYLCASSLVQGGEQFFGPGTRLTVL.

V gene TRBV5-1 combines with J gene TRBJ2-4; D possibly corresponds to TRBD2 (6 bases). The DNA matches TRBJ2-7 better at its end, which makes the J call doubtful. CDR1 is SGHRS and CDR2 is YFSETQ in the germline V gene. This CDR3 spans 14 amino acids. DNA of the CDR3: TGCGCCAGCAGCGGAGGAGGGAGTTCGATCGAGCAGTACTTC. The encoded protein is CASSGGGSSIEQYF.

In its sample, this clonotype was seen a few times. V gene TRBV4-2 combines with J gene TRBJ2-7; D is perhaps TRBD2 (5 bases). V was shortened by 7 bases and J by 7 bases, with 23 bases between the two germline ends. This CDR3 spans 15 amino acids. In germline, CDR1 is LGHNA, CDR2 YNFKEQ. The CDR3 region has the DNA TGTGCCAGCACCTCGGTTGGAGGCACCTACAATGAGCAGTACTTC. Translating gives CASTSVGGTYNEQYF.

This clonotype was detected many times. The chain carries TRBV2 and TRBJ2-7; 16 bases fit TRBD2. The length of the CDR3 is 18 residues. J lost 1 base, V lost 5 bases, and 8 bases had no gene match. Germline CDR1 reads SNHLY; CDR2 reads FYNNEI. The CDR3 here is CASSPGLAGGPFSYEQYF. DNA of the CDR3: TGTGCCAGCAGTCCGGGACTAGCGGGAGGGCCTTTTTCCTACGAGCAGTACTTC.

This sequence joins TRBV6-5 and TRBJ1-2, with D unclear. Trimming shortened V by 0 bases and J by 4 bases, and 12 bases separated the two germline ends. CDR3 length: 15 amino acids. The germline gives CDR1 MNHEY, CDR2 SVGAGI. The CDR3 reads CASSYSGSLSYGYTF. Written as DNA, the CDR3 is TGTGCCAGCAGTTACTCCGGGTCCCTAAGCTATGGCTACACCTTC.

The chain combines TRBV5-1 with TRBJ2-1, with no clear D. The CDR3 contains 16 residues. Trimming took 4 bases from V and 0 from J, leaving 14 bases between them. Germline V gives CDR1 SGHRS, CDR2 YFSETQ. For the CDR3, the DNA is TGCGCCAGCAGCCTCCAGACTTTCTTCTCCTACAATGAGCAGTTCTTC. Translated: CASSLQTFFSYNEQFF. Complete variable domain (other parts from reference TRBV5-1 and TRBJ2-1): KAGVTQTPRYLIKTRGQQVTLSCSPISGHRSVSWYQQTPGQGLQFLFEYFSETQRNKGNFPGRFSGRQFSNSRSEMNVSTLELGDSALYLCASSLQTFFSYNEQFFGPGTRLTVL.

V gene TRBV20-1 combines with J gene TRBJ2-7; 12 bases are a match to TRBD2. Trimming cost V 3 bases and J 7 bases; bases outside gene matches: 7. The V gene's germline CDR1 is DFQATT and CDR2 SNEGSKA (reference sequence). The length of the CDR3 is 14 residues. The CDR3 reads CSASRTSGVSEQYF. The CDR3 DNA is TGCAGTGCTAGCCGGACTAGCGGGGTTTCTGAGCAGTACTTC.

This clonotype appeared a few times. CDR3: CSAPSGLAGKGVEQYF. CDR3 DNA sequence: TGCAGTGCTCCTTCTGGACTAGCGGGAAAGGGGGTTGAGCAGTACTTC. V usage is TRBV20-1 and J usage is TRBJ2-7; 12 nucleotides align to TRBD2. V trimming: 5 bases; J trimming: 7 bases; junction bases outside the gene matches: 15. This CDR3 spans 16 amino acids. Per the germline V gene, CDR1 is DFQATT and CDR2 is SNEGSKA (reference sequence).

This chain connects TRBV20-1 to TRBJ1-2, with D perhaps TRBD1 (6 bases). Germline V gene lookup returns CDR1 DFQATT and CDR2 SNEGSKA (reference sequence). Trimming stripped 0 bases from V and 2 bases from J, with 10 bases between. This CDR3 has 14 residues. The CDR3 reads CSARDAGQNYGYTF. CDR3 sequence (DNA): TGCAGTGCTAGAGATGCCGGACAGAACTATGGCTACACCTTC.

A few counts support this clonotype. V and J are TRBV5-5 and TRBJ2-6; D might be TRBD1 or TRBD2, each matching 5 bases. Per the germline V gene, CDR1 is SGHKS and CDR2 is YYEKEE (reference sequence). V was cut by 2 bases and J by 4 bases, with 13 bases left in between. The CDR3 sequence is 16 residues long. The CDR3: CASSLGTGAGANVLTF. CDR3 DNA sequence: TGTGCCAGCAGCTTAGGAACCGGGGCAGGGGCCAACGTCCTGACTTTC.

V and J are TRBV2 and TRBJ2-4; TRBD1 aligns across 9 bases. The tail of the sequence fits TRBJ2-7 better, so the J call may be wrong. This CDR3 spans 16 amino acids. Germline loops: CDR1 SNHLY, CDR2 FYNNEI. The CDR3 sequence: CASSVDRGDLGNEQYF. The CDR3 DNA sequence: TGTGCCAGCAGTGTTGACAGGGGGGATCTTGGGAACGAGCAGTACTTC.